What follows are 11 T cell receptor beta chains derived from one specimen sequenced in a study of shared clonotypes between healthy human individuals. Repertoires were generated with immunoSEQ multiplex PCR, while TCRdb's copy carries only in-frame clones and drops some. This table holds some 2.3 million clones, 80% to 95% found once. Sample: naive CD4+ T cells from PBMCs. This sample's subset: CD45RA+ positively selected. These receptors were collected from a young man in good health. Some clones in this sample may be carry-over from other donors' samples.

The chain uses TRBV9 and TRBJ1-2; 10 bases are shared with TRBD1. Trimming cost V 4 bases and J 3 bases; bases outside gene matches: 6. This CDR3 is built from 15 residues. Germline V gives CDR1 SGDLS, CDR2 YYNGEE. This chain's CDR3 is CASSLRDRGDYGYTF. CDR3 DNA sequence: TGTGCCAGCAGCCTGAGGGACAGGGGTGACTATGGCTACACCTTC.

V usage is TRBV6-4 and J usage is TRBJ2-1, with 11 bases matching TRBD2. The CDR3 extends over 15 amino acids. Trimming took 5 bases from V and 4 from J; bases not matched to a gene: 4. Germline loops: CDR1 MRHNA, CDR2 SNTAGT. CDR3 sequence: CASSLTSGNYNEQFF. Here the CDR3 DNA reads TGTGCCAGCAGTTTGACTAGCGGGAATTACAATGAGCAGTTCTTC.

Note on this clone: The same CDR3 also results from other DNA sequences found in this sample. The chain joins TRBV4-1 to TRBJ2-2; D might be TRBD1 (6 bases). V gave up 2 bases and J gave up 5 bases, with 9 bases separating them. Germline CDR1 MGHRA, CDR2 YSYEKL. The CDR3 sequence is 14 residues long. The DNA of the CDR3 is TGCGCCAGCAGCCAACGTAGGGGGACCGGGGAGCTGTTTTTT. This codes for CASSQRRGTGELFF.

The chain employs TRBV7-9 and TRBJ2-5; perhaps TRBD2 as D (6 bases). V was clipped by 3 bases and J by 4 bases, with 9 bases between them. Looked up from germline, CDR1 is SEHNR and CDR2 is FQNEAQ (reference sequence). This CDR3 is built from 13 residues. The DNA for the CDR3 is TGTGCCAGCAGCTTCTCCGGGGGAGAGACCCAGTACTTC. Translating gives CASSFSGGETQYF.

This clone showed up just a few times. For the CDR3, the DNA is TGTGCCAGCGAGGACACGGATAATGAAAAACTGTTTTTT. It encodes CASEDTDNEKLFF. This chain joins TRBV6-1 and TRBJ1-4; tentatively, D is TRBD1 (5 bases). The germline V gene has CDR1 MNHNS and CDR2 SASEGT. The CDR3 totals 13 residues. Between the trimmed V and J ends, which lost 8 bases and 4 bases, there was a span of 11 bases.

The V gene is TRBV7-2, the J gene TRBJ1-4; D unclear. V lost 1 base, J lost 6 bases, and 6 bases lay in between. CDR1 is SGHTA, CDR2 FQGNSA, per germline. The CDR3 sequence is 13 residues long. The CDR3 coding sequence is TGTGCCAGCAGCTTAGATCGGGATGAAAAACTGTTTTTT. It translates to CASSLDRDEKLFF.

The chain uses TRBV7-8 and TRBJ1-3; TRBD1 matches 9 bases. Germline V CDR1 and CDR2: SGHVS, FQNEAQ. Losses at the gene ends were 3 bases for V and 7 bases for J; bases not matched to a gene: 7. The CDR3 is 15 amino acids. The CDR3 region is CASSLTGGLVNTIYF. The CDR3 DNA is TGTGCCAGCAGCTTGACAGGGGGGCTCGTGAACACCATATATTTT.

The chain is built from TRBV7-2 and TRBJ2-3, with 7 nucleotides matching TRBD1. Per the germline V gene, CDR1 is SGHTA and CDR2 is FQGNSA. The CDR3 is 14 amino acids. After removal of 3 bases from V and 8 bases from J, the junction contained 8 bases not matched to a gene. The CDR3 protein is CASSFGTAHGTQYF. The CDR3 DNA reads TGTGCCAGCAGCTTCGGGACAGCGCACGGTACGCAGTATTTT.

V gene TRBV5-1 combines with J gene TRBJ2-2; D gene unclear. CDR1 and CDR2 from the germline V gene are SGHRS and YFSETQ. V gave up 0 bases and J gave up 4 bases, with 10 bases separating them. The CDR3 runs to 15 residues. The chain's CDR3 is CASSLETLSTGELFF. The CDR3, as DNA: TGCGCCAGCAGCTTGGAAACCTTATCCACCGGGGAGCTGTTTTTT.

The chain carries TRBV27 and TRBJ2-5, with TRBD1 matching over 7 bases. CDR3 length: 16 residues. The trim removed 8 bases at V and 5 bases at J, leaving 17 bases unmatched. CDR1 MNHEY and CDR2 SMNVEV come from the germline V gene (reference sequence). Here the CDR3 DNA reads TGTGCCAGCCGCCGTTGGCAGGGGGATTACGGGGAGACCCAGTACTTC. It codes for CASRRWQGDYGETQYF.

This chain joins TRBV11-2 and TRBJ2-7, with D possibly being TRBD1 (5 bases). Germline CDR1 reads SGHAT; CDR2 reads FQNNGV. V lost 5 bases to trimming and J lost 4 bases, with 12 bases between them. This CDR3 is 13 amino acids long. In DNA, the CDR3 is TGTGCCAGCAGCGTTGGGCAGGGATACGAGCAGTACTTC. Residues: CASSVGQGYEQYF.